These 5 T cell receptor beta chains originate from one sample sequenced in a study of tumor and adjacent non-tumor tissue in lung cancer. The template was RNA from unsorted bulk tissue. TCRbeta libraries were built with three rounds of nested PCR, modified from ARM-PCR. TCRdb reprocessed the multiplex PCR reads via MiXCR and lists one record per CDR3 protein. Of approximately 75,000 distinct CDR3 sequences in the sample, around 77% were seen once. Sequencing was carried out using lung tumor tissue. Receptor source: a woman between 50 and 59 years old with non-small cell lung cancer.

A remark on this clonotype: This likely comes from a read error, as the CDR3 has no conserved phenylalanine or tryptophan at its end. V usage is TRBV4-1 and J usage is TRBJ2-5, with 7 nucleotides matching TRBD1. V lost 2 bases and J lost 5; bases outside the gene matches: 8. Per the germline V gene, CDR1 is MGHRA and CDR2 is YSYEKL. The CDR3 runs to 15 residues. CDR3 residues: CASSQPRQGKETQYS. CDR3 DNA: TGCGCCAGCAGCCAACCGAGACAGGGTAAGGAGACCCAGTACTCC.

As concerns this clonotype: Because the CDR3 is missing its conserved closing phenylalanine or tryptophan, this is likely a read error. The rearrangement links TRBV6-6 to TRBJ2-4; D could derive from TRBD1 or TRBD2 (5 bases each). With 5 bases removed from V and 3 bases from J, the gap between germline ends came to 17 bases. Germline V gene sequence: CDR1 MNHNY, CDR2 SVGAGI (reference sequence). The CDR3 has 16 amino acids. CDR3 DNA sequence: TGTGCCAGCAGTCCCCCCGGGGACCGGGTCAAAAACATTCAGTACTTA. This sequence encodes CASSPPGDRVKNIQYL.

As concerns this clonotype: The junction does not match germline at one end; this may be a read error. The CDR3 nucleotides read TGTGCCAGCAGTACCGGGTCAAGGCGCACCTATGAGCAGTACTTC. Translating gives CASSTGSRRTYEQYF. The J gene is TRBJ2-7, the V gene TRBV11-2, with D uncertain. This CDR3 spans 15 amino acids. Germline V gene data show CDR1 as SGHAT and CDR2 as FQNNGV.

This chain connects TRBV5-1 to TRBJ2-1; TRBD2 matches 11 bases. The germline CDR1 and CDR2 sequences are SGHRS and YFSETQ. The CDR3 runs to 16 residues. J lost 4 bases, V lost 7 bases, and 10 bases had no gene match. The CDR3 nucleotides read TGCGCCAGCGGCGCCACGACTAGCGGGGATTACAATGAGCAGTTCTTC. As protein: CASGATTSGDYNEQFF.

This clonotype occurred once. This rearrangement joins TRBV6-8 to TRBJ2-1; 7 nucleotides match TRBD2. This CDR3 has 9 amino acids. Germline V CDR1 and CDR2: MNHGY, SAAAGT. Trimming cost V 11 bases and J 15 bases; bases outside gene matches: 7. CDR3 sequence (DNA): TGTGCCGGCATAACTAGCGCGTTCTTC. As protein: CAGITSAFF.